This T cell receptor (beta chain) was profiled in a study of beta chain features in type 1 diabetes. Turning to the study itself: Patients looked much like healthy donors when it came to age, gender and cell yields.

General observations from the study: VDJ junctions from type 1 diabetes patients carried fewer insertions and larger deletions. TCRB CDR3s from Type 1 diabetes patients were moderately but significantly shorter in all four CD4+ subsets. Across patients, naive, central memory and Treg TCRB repertoires exhibited apparently greater similarity than was observed across healthy donors.

Expressed TCRB transcripts got sequenced, as all isolated RNA was reverse transcribed. Libraries were prepared by immunoSEQ multiplex PCR; TCRdb keeps only in-frame clonotypes and omits some of them. The table includes about 320,000 clones, around 15% detected once. The sample holds many counts of this clone. Its antigen is still unknown. Input material: central memory CD4+ T cells from blood. The receptor's source is a young man in good health.

CDR3 coding DNA: TGCGCCAGCAGCCAAGAATGGGAGGGACTTAGGAATGAGCAGTTCTTC. Its protein product is CASSQEWEGLRNEQFF. The chain carries TRBV4-1 and TRBJ2-1, with 7 bases aligning to TRBD2. Germline V gives CDR1 MGHRA, CDR2 YSYEKL. The CDR3 is 16 residues long. V dropped 0 bases and J dropped 7; count of bases not matched to a gene: 9.